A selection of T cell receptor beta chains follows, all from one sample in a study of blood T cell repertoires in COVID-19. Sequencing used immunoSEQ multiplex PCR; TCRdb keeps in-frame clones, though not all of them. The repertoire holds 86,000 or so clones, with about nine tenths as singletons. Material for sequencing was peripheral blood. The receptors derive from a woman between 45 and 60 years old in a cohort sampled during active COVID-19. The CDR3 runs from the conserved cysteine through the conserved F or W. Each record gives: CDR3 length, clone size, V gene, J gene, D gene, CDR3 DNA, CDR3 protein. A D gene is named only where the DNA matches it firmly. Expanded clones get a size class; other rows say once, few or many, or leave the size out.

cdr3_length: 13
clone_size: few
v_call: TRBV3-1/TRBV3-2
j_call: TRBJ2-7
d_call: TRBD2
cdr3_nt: TGTGCCAGCAGCCAAGGCTGGGGAGGGGAACGGTACTTC
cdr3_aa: CASSQGWGGERYF

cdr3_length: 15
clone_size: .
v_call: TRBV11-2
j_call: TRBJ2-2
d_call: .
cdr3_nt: TGTGCCAGCAGCTTATCGGGTGCGAACACCGGGGAGCTGTTTTTT
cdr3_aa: CASSLSGANTGELFF

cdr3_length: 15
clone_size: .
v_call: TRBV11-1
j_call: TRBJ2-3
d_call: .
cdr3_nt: TGTGCCAGCAGCTTAGCGGAGGGCGGCACAGATACGCAGTATTTT
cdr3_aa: CASSLAEGGTDTQYF

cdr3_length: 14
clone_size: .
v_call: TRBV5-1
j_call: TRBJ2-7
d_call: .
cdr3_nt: TGCGCCAGCAGCTTGGTCGATAGCAGCTACGAGCAGTACTTC
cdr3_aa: CASSLVDSSYEQYF

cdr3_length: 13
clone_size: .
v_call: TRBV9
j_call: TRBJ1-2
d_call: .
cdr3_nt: TGTGCCAGCAGCGGCTTAGGGGGAATTGGCTACACCTTC
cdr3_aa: CASSGLGGIGYTF

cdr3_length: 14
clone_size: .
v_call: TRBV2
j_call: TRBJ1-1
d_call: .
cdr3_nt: TGTGCCAGCAGAGGAGGACGGAGGAACACTGAAGCTTTCTTT
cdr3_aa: CASRGGRRNTEAFF

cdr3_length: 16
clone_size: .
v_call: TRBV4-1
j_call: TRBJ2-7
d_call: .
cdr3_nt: TGCGCCAGCAGTCTCACCAGAAGCGCTATGTCCTACGAGCAGTACTTC
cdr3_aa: CASSLTRSAMSYEQYF

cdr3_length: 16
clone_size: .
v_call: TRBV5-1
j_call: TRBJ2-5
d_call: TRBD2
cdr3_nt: TGCGCCAGCAGCTCCGGGACTAGCGGGAACCAAGAGACCCAGTACTTC
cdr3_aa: CASSSGTSGNQETQYF

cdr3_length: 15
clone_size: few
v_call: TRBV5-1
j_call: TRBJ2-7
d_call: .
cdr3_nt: TGCGCCAGCAACTTGATACCGGGACAACGCGACGAGCAGTACTTC
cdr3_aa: CASNLIPGQRDEQYF

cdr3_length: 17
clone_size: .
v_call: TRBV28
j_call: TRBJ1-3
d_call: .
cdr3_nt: TGTGCCAGCAGTCTATGGCCCCTGCGGATCTCTGGAAACACCATATATTTT
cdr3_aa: CASSLWPLRISGNTIYF

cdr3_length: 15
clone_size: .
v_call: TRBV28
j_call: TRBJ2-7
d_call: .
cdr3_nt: TGTGCCAGCACCCCGAGGATAACGCCCCCCTACGAGCAGTACTTC
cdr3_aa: CASTPRITPPYEQYF